This TCR beta chain is drawn from a study of cytomegalovirus exposure and HLA in healthy donors (dated by TCRdb to the late 2010s). With regard to the full study: According to a later analysis, the 120 or so validation repertoires were produced on the same platform as the 666 repertoires of the first cohort. The study aimed to test whether cataloging public T cell receptors could reveal signatures of past pathogen exposure. Along with the roughly 710-subject first cohort, a separate validation cohort of over 90 different subjects was used. High-throughput TCR immunosequencing, statistical association of individual TCRs with disease status, and machine learning were combined to predict cytomegalovirus infection status. General conclusions and limits of the study: Most TCR sequences were seen in very few donors, while some public TCRs were found in many individuals. The classifier was reported to diagnose cytomegalovirus status with high specificity and sensitivity in both the original and validation cohorts. A few of the identified cytomegalovirus-associated TCR beta chains were confirmed in vitro to be specific for cytomegalovirus antigens. A later analysis lacked HLA typing for the validation cohort, so it scored co-occurrence in that cohort across all 120 repertoires. Of the cluster scores, 85% to 95% were above 0 in a later analysis, which found that TCRs clustered in the first cohort also tended to co-occur in the 90 to 150 validation repertoires. The study gave a list of under 200 TCR beta chains associated with cytomegalovirus. It was suggested by the authors that the approach could potentially be generalized to other disease states and immunological phenotypes.

Libraries were prepared through the immunoSEQ multiplex PCR assay. From the authors' description of their analysis: A statistical classification framework was built to diagnose cytomegalovirus status from the catalog of TCR beta chain sequences. TCRdb holds this immuneACCESS table with in-frame rearrangements only. Some clones are missing; in checked studies, unresolved V genes explain under half, and the rest has no known cause. That table furnishes V, J and clone size, whereas the DNA furnished D and trimming. Across this sample there are about 160,000 clones, with 89% seen only once. The ten largest account for approximately 10% of the sample. Points on this clone: The antigen it binds to is not known. Per-base qualities were not stored, and no clone one base away is much larger.

The donors were included in the validation cohort of 120 subjects, a group kept apart from the approximately 670-subject first cohort. The junction shows trimming of 6 bases on V and 9 bases on J, and the gene matches do not reach 16 bases of it. CDR1 and CDR2, looked up from the germline V gene (reference sequence), are MNHEY and SMNVEV. The cysteine opens and the phenylalanine closes a CDR3 of 15 amino acids. Here the CDR3 DNA is all that survives: 45 bases in frame from base 1. The clonotype originates from a woman younger than 30 in good health and CMV-seropositive. Sequenced: PBMCs. In this chain, TRBV27 is recombined with TRBJ2-5, with 7 junctional bases fitting TRBD1. The CDR3 has the sequence CASREGTGRQGAQYF. Here is the DNA: TGTGCCAGCAGAGAGGGTACGGGGCGCCAGGGGGCCCAGTACTTC.